The 25 T cell receptor beta chains below all came from one sample that was sequenced in a study of cytomegalovirus exposure and HLA in healthy donors. PCR amplification relied on 60 Vbeta primers (plus 13 Jbeta primers). The assay was immunoSEQ multiplex PCR, and TCRdb's table has in-frame clones only and misses some. The sample totals over 40,000 clones. The sample taken for sequencing was PBMCs. Receptors originate from a woman aged 40 to 50 in good health and CMV-seronegative.

The chain couples TRBV6-5 to TRBJ1-2; D is unclear. The CDR3 runs to 11 residues. Germline CDR1 reads MNHEY; CDR2 reads SVGAGI. The ends were cut back, 2 bases at V and 7 bases at J, with 5 bases in the middle. CDR3 residues: CASSYRGGYTF. DNA for the CDR3: TGTGCCAGCAGTTACCGGGGTGGCTACACCTTC.

V usage is TRBV6-5 and J usage is TRBJ2-1, with 9 bases identical to TRBD1. The V segment lost 6 bases and the J segment 3 bases; nucleotides outside the gene matches: 6. The CDR3 contains 15 residues. Germline loops: CDR1 MNHEY, CDR2 SVGAGI. CDR3 in DNA: TGTGCCAGCAGAGCCGGGGACAGGGACTACAATGAGCAGTTCTTC. Its protein is CASRAGDRDYNEQFF.

The rearrangement joins TRBV9 to TRBJ1-5; no clear D gene. Germline CDR1 SGDLS, CDR2 YYNGEE. The CDR3 runs 15 residues. Trimming removed 0 bases at V and 9 bases at J, with 16 bases between. The CDR3 DNA reads as TGTGCCAGCAGCGTAGGAGAGAACAGTCGCTCGCCCCAGCATTTT. Translated: CASSVGENSRSPQHF.

The rearrangement uses TRBV5-1 and TRBJ2-6; TRBD1 agrees at 7 bases. J was trimmed by 5 bases and V by 3 bases; bases with no gene match: 11. Germline V gene lookup returns CDR1 SGHRS and CDR2 YFSETQ. This CDR3 is built from 17 residues. Here the CDR3 reads CASSSQTGPLRANVLTF. DNA for the CDR3: TGCGCCAGCAGCTCGCAGACAGGGCCTCTCCGGGCCAACGTCCTGACTTTC.

The chain joins TRBV7-8 to TRBJ1-1; a possible D gene is TRBD1 (6 bases). The CDR3 contains 14 residues. Germline V lookup: CDR1 SGHVS, CDR2 FQNEAQ. V lost 0 bases and J lost 3, with 8 bases in between. The CDR3 loop reads CASSLAGHDTEAFF. CDR3 bases: TGTGCCAGCAGCTTAGCGGGACACGACACTGAAGCTTTCTTT.

The chain uses TRBV5-1 and TRBJ1-3; D is uncertain. This CDR3 contains 12 residues. Germline V gives CDR1 SGHRS, CDR2 YFSETQ. Trimming removed 0 bases from V and 10 bases from J, with 8 bases in between. The chain's CDR3 is CASSLEVGTIYF. The CDR3 DNA reads as TGCGCCAGCAGCTTGGAGGTCGGGACCATATATTTT.

CDR3 sequence: CASWRQGEGYTF. The DNA of the CDR3 is TGTGCCAGCTGGAGACAGGGGGAGGGCTACACCTTC. This chain joins TRBV11-3 and TRBJ1-2; TRBD1 matches at 9 bases. The J segment lost 8 bases and the V segment lost 8 bases, leaving 6 bases of the junction unmatched. CDR1 and CDR2 (germline): SGHNT, YENEEA. The CDR3 sequence is 12 residues long. Combining the CDR3 with reference TRBV11-3 and TRBJ1-2 gives the whole variable domain EAGVVQSPRYKIIEKKQPVAFWCNPISGHNTLYWYLQNLGQGPELLIRYENEEAVDDSQLPKDRFSAERLKGVDSTLKIQPAELGDSAVYLCASWRQGEGYTFGSGTRLTVV.

The rearrangement links TRBV7-9 to TRBJ1-1; D ambiguous. With 1 base removed from V and 4 bases from J, the gap between germline ends came to 4 bases. Germline values: CDR1 SEHNR, CDR2 FQNEAQ (reference sequence). This CDR3 is built from 12 residues. DNA for the CDR3: TGTGCCAGCAGCTTAGTGGCCACTGAAGCTTTCTTT. Translated, it gives CASSLVATEAFF. Using reference TRBV7-9 and TRBJ1-1 for the parts outside the CDR3, the full variable domain is DTGVSQNPRHKITKRGQNVTFRCDPISEHNRLYWYRQTLGQGPEFLTYFQNEAQLEKSRLLSDRFSAERPKGSFSTLEIQRTEQGDSAMYLCASSLVATEAFFGQGTRLTVV.

The J gene is TRBJ1-2, the V gene TRBV2, with 8 bases identical to TRBD1. CDR1 is SNHLY, CDR2 FYNNEI, per germline. The CDR3 spans 15 residues. Trimming at V came to 4 bases and at J to 6 bases, leaving 10 bases not matched to a gene. CDR3 region: CASSGHRGFFDGYTF. CDR3 in DNA: TGTGCCAGCAGTGGTCACAGGGGGTTTTTTGATGGCTACACCTTC.

The chain carries TRBV2 and TRBJ2-1; D possibly corresponds to TRBD2 (5 bases). CDR3 size: 18 residues. CDR1 and CDR2 (germline): SNHLY, FYNNEI. With 0 bases removed from V and 0 bases from J, the gap between germline ends came to 15 bases. CDR3 sequence: CASSEALRFGGSYNEQFF. The CDR3 nucleotides are TGTGCCAGCAGTGAAGCGCTTAGGTTTGGAGGCTCCTACAATGAGCAGTTCTTC.

The rearrangement joins TRBV14 to TRBJ2-7, with D possibly being TRBD2 (6 bases). The CDR3 covers 14 residues. V lost 1 base to trimming and J lost 2 bases, with 9 bases between them. Germline loops: CDR1 SGHDN, CDR2 FVKESK. CDR3 protein: CASSQGRGPYEQYF. CDR3 nucleotides: TGTGCCAGCAGCCAAGGGAGGGGTCCCTACGAGCAGTACTTC.

The J gene is TRBJ2-2, the V gene TRBV14; 9 bases fit TRBD1. Germline loops: CDR1 SGHDN, CDR2 FVKESK. The CDR3 runs 13 residues. Germline trimming cut 4 bases from V and 6 bases from J; bases unmatched to any gene: 0. DNA for the CDR3: TGTGCCAGCAGCCGACAGGGGGCCGGGGAGCTGTTTTTT. Residues: CASSRQGAGELFF.

The J gene is TRBJ2-3, the V gene TRBV19; 8 nucleotides match TRBD2. Germline trimming cut 9 bases from V and 5 bases from J; bases unmatched to any gene: 13. The CDR3 has 15 residues. Germline CDR1 LNHDA, CDR2 SQIVND (reference sequence). DNA of the CDR3: TGTGCCAGCCTCCCCCGGGAGGGTCCTGGAGATACGCAGTATTTT. It specifies CASLPREGPGDTQYF.

The chain joins TRBV27 to TRBJ1-2, with D tentatively TRBD1 (5 bases). From germline, CDR1 is MNHEY and CDR2 SMNVEV (reference sequence). Trimming left V 10 bases short and J 1 base short, with 13 bases between. The CDR3 contains 13 residues. DNA for the CDR3: TGTGCCACCTCTCCAGACAGTAACTATGGCTACACCTTC. This sequence encodes CATSPDSNYGYTF.

CDR3 nucleotides: TGCGCCAGCAGCCGGGGCCAGAAACGGGGACTAGCGGGAGGTGAGCAGTACTTC. Translation gives CASSRGQKRGLAGGEQYF. This chain links TRBV4-1 with TRBJ2-7; 15 bases are a match to TRBD2. Germline V gene data show CDR1 as MGHRA and CDR2 as YSYEKL. The CDR3 has 18 amino acids. V gave up 4 bases and J gave up 7 bases; unmatched junction bases: 14.

The chain joins TRBV5-5 to TRBJ1-6; D is unresolved. With 4 bases removed from V and 0 bases from J, the gap between germline ends came to 5 bases. CDR1 SGHKS and CDR2 YYEKEE come from the germline V gene (reference sequence). The CDR3 loop spans 14 amino acids. In DNA, the CDR3 is TGTGCCAGCAGCGGGAGCTCCTATAATTCACCCCTCCACTTT. It encodes CASSGSSYNSPLHF.

This chain uses TRBV29-1 with TRBJ1-2, with 10 bases aligning to TRBD1. Per the germline V gene, CDR1 is SQVTM and CDR2 is ANQGSEA. V gave up 1 base and J gave up 9 bases; unmatched junction bases: 2. This CDR3 contains 12 residues. CDR3 nucleotides: TGCAGCGTTGAAGGGACAGGGGGTAGCTACACCTTC. Translating gives CSVEGTGGSYTF.

Regarding this clone: The germline gene is not matched at one end of the junction; a read error may be the cause. The chain recombines TRBV7-7 with TRBJ2-1; 11 nucleotides line up with TRBD1. This CDR3 has 15 residues. CDR1 and CDR2 from the germline V gene are SSHAT and FNYEAQ (reference sequence). The DNA for the CDR3 is TGTGCTAGCAGCCCGGACAGGGGGCGTTACAATGAGCAGTTCTTC. Its translation: CASSPDRGRYNEQFF.

The rearrangement joins TRBV5-1 to TRBJ1-2, with 10 positions matching TRBD1. The ends lost 4 bases at V and 2 bases at J; junction bases unmatched: 2. Germline CDR1 and CDR2: SGHRS and YFSETQ. The CDR3 runs to 14 residues. The CDR3, as DNA: TGCGCCAGCAGCCTGGGACAGGGGAACTATGGCTACACCTTC. Its protein is CASSLGQGNYGYTF.

The chain uses TRBV5-6 and TRBJ2-5; 7 bases map to TRBD1. The J call could be wrong; TRBJ2-7 is a better fit for the DNA end. This CDR3 contains 15 residues. Germline V gene data show CDR1 as SGHDT and CDR2 as YYEEEE. This CDR3 is CASSQSGTAEGEQYF. In DNA, the CDR3 is TGTGCCAGCAGCCAATCCGGGACAGCCGAGGGCGAGCAGTACTTC.

V usage is TRBV5-5 and J usage is TRBJ1-1; no reliable D call. Looked up from germline, CDR1 is SGHKS and CDR2 is YYEKEE (reference sequence). CDR3 length: 13 residues. Trimming pared 2 bases from V and 0 bases from J, leaving 5 bases between. CDR3 DNA: TGTGCCAGCAGCTTTAGAGTGAACACTGAAGCTTTCTTT. It yields the protein CASSFRVNTEAFF.

Note on this clone: The junction differs from germline at one of its ends, possibly a read error. The chain has TRBV7-9 and TRBJ2-1; 10 bases match TRBD2. The CDR3 extends over 14 amino acids. Germline V gives CDR1 SEHNR, CDR2 FQNEAQ (reference sequence). CDR3 in DNA: TGTGCCAGCAGCTTAGTTTTTGCAGCGGGAGGGCCCCTCTTC. It specifies CASSLVFAAGGPLF.

The rearrangement joins TRBV7-8 to TRBJ2-5; 7 bases map to TRBD2. J lost 5 bases, V lost 5 bases, and 17 bases had no gene match. Germline V gene data show CDR1 as SGHVS and CDR2 as FQNEAQ. This CDR3 is 17 amino acids long. Here the CDR3 DNA reads TGTGCCAGCAGCACCCGACCATTTGTGCGGGAGAGGGAGACCCAGTACTTC. Amino acids: CASSTRPFVRERETQYF.

The V call is TRBV5-1, the J call TRBJ1-6; 8 bases are a match to TRBD1. Germline trimming cut 2 bases from V and 10 bases from J; bases unmatched to any gene: 5. The germline CDR1 and CDR2 sequences are SGHRS and YFSETQ. The CDR3 totals 14 residues. The CDR3 nucleotides read TGCGCCAGCAGCTTTGAGACAGGGGCCTCACCCCTCCACTTT. Its translation is CASSFETGASPLHF.

This sequence joins TRBV27 and TRBJ2-5; 9 positions agree with TRBD1. J was trimmed by 5 bases and V by 6 bases; bases with no gene match: 10. Germline V gene lookup returns CDR1 MNHEY and CDR2 SMNVEV (reference sequence). CDR3 size: 15 residues. The CDR3 is CASRMTRQGGETQYF. The CDR3 DNA sequence: TGTGCCAGCAGAATGACAAGACAGGGGGGGGAGACCCAGTACTTC.